The 25 T cell receptor beta chains given below trace back to one sample, sequenced in a study of shared clonotypes between healthy human individuals. Only in-frame clones appear in the TCRdb table, and some are missing; sequencing was by immunoSEQ multiplex PCR. The sample holds roughly 2.1 million clones; about 92% are singletons and the top ten take about 1.8%. CD45RO-negative cells were positively selected for CCR7, leaving out terminally differentiated effector memory CD45RA+ cells. Sequencing input: naive CD8+ T cells from PBMCs. The receptors here all came from a man aged 18 to 29 in good health. Some clones in this sample may be carry-over from other donors' samples.

The chain combines TRBV7-8 with TRBJ2-5; D remains unclear. With 5 bases removed from V and 1 base from J, the gap between germline ends came to 14 bases. This CDR3 has 15 residues. The V gene's germline CDR1 is SGHVS and CDR2 FQNEAQ. CDR3 coding DNA: TGTGCCAGCAGCCCACCCCCCTCCCCCCAAGAGACCCAGTACTTC. It codes for CASSPPPSPQETQYF.

With regard to this clone: The sample has other DNA sequences that encode this CDR3 too. The gene calls are TRBV19 and TRBJ1-1; 7 nucleotides line up with TRBD1. The CDR3 loop spans 13 amino acids. Germline trimming cut 4 bases from V and 3 bases from J; bases unmatched to any gene: 2. The V gene's germline CDR1 is LNHDA and CDR2 SQIVND (reference sequence). This chain's CDR3 is CASSTTGYTEAFF. In nucleotides, the CDR3 is TGTGCCAGTAGTACGACAGGGTACACTGAAGCTTTCTTT.

The chain links TRBV4-2 to TRBJ2-7; D perhaps matches TRBD2 (5 bases). Germline-derived CDR1 and CDR2 are LGHNA and YNFKEQ. The V end was cut by 0 bases, the J end by 1 base, with 19 bases between. The CDR3 runs to 18 residues. The CDR3 loop is CASSQDWRSSGDSYEQYF. The CDR3 DNA follows: TGTGCCAGCAGCCAAGATTGGAGGTCAAGCGGTGATTCCTACGAGCAGTACTTC.

DNA for the CDR3: TGTGCCAGCAGCCAAACCGGACTGGGAGTGAACACTGAAGCTTTCTTT. It is translated as CASSQTGLGVNTEAFF. This chain joins TRBV9 and TRBJ1-1; no definite D call. This CDR3 contains 16 residues. V was trimmed by 4 bases and J by 0 bases, leaving 16 bases between them. Germline V CDR1 and CDR2: SGDLS, YYNGEE.

The chain links TRBV13 to TRBJ2-1; 7 nucleotides align to TRBD1. The junction had 11 bases not matched to a gene; V was cut back by 5 bases and J by 4 bases. The CDR3 sequence is 16 residues long. Per the germline V gene, CDR1 is PRHDT and CDR2 is FYEKMQ (reference sequence). This CDR3 reads CASSEGPGQPYNEQFF. CDR3 coding DNA: TGTGCCAGCAGCGAGGGGCCGGGACAGCCGTACAATGAGCAGTTCTTC.

J is TRBJ2-5 and V is TRBV27; no reliable D call. The CDR3 runs to 16 residues. CDR1 MNHEY and CDR2 SMNVEV come from the germline V gene (reference sequence). V was clipped by 5 bases and J by 4 bases, with 20 bases between them. The CDR3 region has the DNA TGTGCCAGCAGTCCCCCCGGTCTACCAGGTCTAGAGACCCAGTACTTC. Amino acids: CASSPPGLPGLETQYF.

The chain combines TRBV5-6 with TRBJ2-7; perhaps TRBD2 as D (5 bases). Per the germline V gene, CDR1 is SGHDT and CDR2 is YYEEEE. CDR3 size: 14 residues. V lost 5 bases and J lost 3, with 15 bases in between. DNA of the CDR3: TGTGCCAGCAGTATCGGGATTTTTAACTACGAGCAGTACTTC. Translating gives CASSIGIFNYEQYF.

This chain uses TRBV7-9 with TRBJ2-2, with 11 bases fitting TRBD2. The CDR3 contains 17 residues. Germline loops: CDR1 SEHNR, CDR2 FQNEAQ (reference sequence). V lost 5 bases to trimming and J lost 5 bases; unmatched junction nucleotides: 10. This chain's CDR3 is CASSPPLVAGGTGELFF. The CDR3 DNA follows: TGTGCCAGCAGCCCTCCCCTGGTAGCGGGGGGGACCGGGGAGCTGTTTTTT.

The V gene is TRBV5-1, the J gene TRBJ2-5; the D gene is possibly TRBD2 (5 bases). This CDR3 region has 15 residues. Germline CDR1 reads SGHRS; CDR2 reads YFSETQ. The V and J ends lost 7 bases and 0 bases respectively, with 16 bases between them. The CDR3 is CASSRPRENQETQYF. The CDR3 nucleotides read TGCGCCAGCTCTCGTCCGAGGGAAAACCAAGAGACCCAGTACTTC.

The rearrangement uses TRBV7-6 and TRBJ1-1, with D possibly matching TRBD1 (6 bases). V was trimmed by 5 bases and J by 6 bases, leaving 10 bases between them. CDR1 SGHVS and CDR2 FNYEAQ come from the germline V gene. The CDR3 has 12 residues. CDR3: CASSHRVPEAFF. The CDR3 DNA is TGTGCCAGCAGCCACAGGGTCCCTGAAGCTTTCTTT.

The chain recombines TRBV10-2 with TRBJ1-1, with unresolved D. This CDR3 spans 13 amino acids. V shed 2 bases and J shed 3 bases, with 7 bases lying between them. Looked up from germline, CDR1 is WSHSY and CDR2 is SAAADI. This CDR3 is CASSETGDTEAFF. The DNA for the CDR3 is TGCGCCAGCAGTGAGACCGGGGACACTGAAGCTTTCTTT.

This sequence joins TRBV19 and TRBJ2-7; perhaps TRBD2 as D (5 bases). The CDR3 totals 15 residues. V lost 5 bases to trimming and J lost 5 bases, with 19 bases between them. Germline V gives CDR1 LNHDA, CDR2 SQIVND (reference sequence). The CDR3 DNA reads TGTGCCAGTAGTCCAACCCGGGGTGCGTGGGACGAGCAGTACTTC. It is translated as CASSPTRGAWDEQYF.

This sequence joins TRBV28 and TRBJ1-2, with no clear D. The CDR3 extends over 13 amino acids. Germline CDR1 and CDR2: MDHEN and SYDVKM. V was trimmed by 5 bases and J by 7 bases, leaving 14 bases between them. CDR3 amino acids: CASSQSPAAGYTF. CDR3 DNA sequence: TGTGCCAGCAGTCAGTCCCCCGCAGCTGGCTACACCTTC.

This clone was recorded once. The J gene is TRBJ1-1, the V gene TRBV28, with D possibly matching TRBD1 (5 bases). The germline V gene has CDR1 MDHEN and CDR2 SYDVKM. This CDR3 spans 16 amino acids. V was trimmed by 3 bases and J by 11 bases, leaving 25 bases between them. The CDR3, as DNA: TGTGCCAGCAGTTTGTCATATACCGGGGCCGGGTTGATCGCTTTCTTT. Translating gives CASSLSYTGAGLIAFF.

The rearrangement joins TRBV5-5 to TRBJ1-1; tentatively, D is TRBD1 (5 bases). V lost 0 bases, J lost 1 base, and 13 bases lay in between. The CDR3 covers 16 residues. Germline V gene data show CDR1 as SGHKS and CDR2 as YYEKEE (reference sequence). The CDR3 spells CASSLDPLGTNTEAFF. In DNA, the CDR3 is TGTGCCAGCAGCTTGGATCCCCTCGGGACGAACACTGAAGCTTTCTTT.

The chain is built from TRBV12-5 and TRBJ2-3; TRBD2 is a possible D gene (6 bases). The CDR3 loop spans 16 amino acids. Between the trimmed V and J ends, which lost 0 bases and 0 bases, there was a span of 10 bases. Germline V gene data show CDR1 as LGHNT and CDR2 as FRNRAP. This CDR3 reads CASGLVVAGSTDTQYF. CDR3 nucleotide sequence: TGTGCTAGTGGTTTGGTCGTTGCGGGAAGCACAGATACGCAGTATTTT.

The chain links TRBV28 to TRBJ2-3; 9 positions agree with TRBD2. Trimming cost V 4 bases and J 5 bases; bases outside gene matches: 13. Germline V gene sequence: CDR1 MDHEN, CDR2 SYDVKM. The CDR3 sequence is 17 residues long. The CDR3 here is CASSSPRSAGGRDTQYF. The CDR3 DNA reads as TGTGCCAGCAGTTCCCCGCGTAGTGCGGGAGGGCGAGATACGCAGTATTTT.

The chain combines TRBV28 with TRBJ2-7; 9 bases map to TRBD1. The CDR3 is made up of 16 amino acids. Germline V lookup: CDR1 MDHEN, CDR2 SYDVKM. V gave up 3 bases and J gave up 4 bases; unmatched junction bases: 10. CDR3 bases: TGTGCCAGCAGTTTTGATCGGGGACAGGGTAGGTACGAGCAGTACTTC. It codes for CASSFDRGQGRYEQYF.

This chain connects TRBV9 to TRBJ2-2, with 10 positions matching TRBD1. Unmatched junction bases numbered 3, after V lost 5 bases and J lost 8 bases. Per germline, CDR1 SGDLS and CDR2 YYNGEE. The CDR3 is 13 residues long. CDR3 DNA sequence: TGTGCCAGCAGGGGGACAGGGGATGGGGAGCTGTTTTTT. Translated: CASRGTGDGELFF.

This chain uses TRBV19 with TRBJ1-1; 8 nucleotides line up with TRBD1. The V segment lost 3 bases and the J segment 2 bases; nucleotides outside the gene matches: 14. The CDR3 sequence is 18 residues long. The germline CDR1 and CDR2 sequences are LNHDA and SQIVND (reference sequence). The CDR3 DNA sequence: TGTGCCAGTAGTATTTCTTCCGGGGACAGGTCCTCAAACACTGAAGCTTTCTTT. This sequence encodes CASSISSGDRSSNTEAFF.

This clone was detected only once. Other nucleotide sequences from this sample produce the same CDR3. The gene calls are TRBV4-3 and TRBJ2-7; TRBD1 matches 9 bases. The CDR3 runs 15 residues. V trimming: 1 base; J trimming: 1 base; junction bases outside the gene matches: 2. CDR1 is LGHNA, CDR2 YSLEER, per germline. The CDR3 DNA sequence: TGCGCCAGCAGCCAAGCAGGGACAGGGTCCTACGAGCAGTACTTC. Encoded protein: CASSQAGTGSYEQYF.

The chain is built from TRBV19 and TRBJ2-7; 8 bases are a match to TRBD2. V lost 9 bases, J lost 3 bases, and 10 bases stayed unmatched. This CDR3 spans 14 amino acids. The germline CDR1 and CDR2 sequences are LNHDA and SQIVND (reference sequence). The CDR3 DNA reads as TGTGCCAGCCGGGAGGGGGGCGAGAACTACGAGCAGTACTTC. Translation: CASREGGENYEQYF.

The rearrangement joins TRBV5-1 to TRBJ1-4; D not resolved. Per germline, CDR1 SGHRS and CDR2 YFSETQ. The germline V and J ends were trimmed by 4 bases and 7 bases, with 14 bases remaining between them. The length of the CDR3 is 14 residues. This CDR3 is CASSAAPDGEKLFF. CDR3 DNA sequence: TGCGCCAGCAGCGCCGCACCGGACGGTGAAAAACTGTTTTTT.

With respect to this clone: This specimen includes other DNA sequences encoding the same CDR3. The chain couples TRBV27 to TRBJ1-5, with a possible D match to TRBD1 (5 bases). This CDR3 has 14 amino acids. The germline CDR1 and CDR2 sequences are MNHEY and SMNVEV (reference sequence). V lost 0 bases to trimming and J lost 7 bases, with 10 bases between them. CDR3 sequence: CASSLSGAGQPQHF. DNA for the CDR3: TGTGCCAGCAGTTTATCTGGCGCAGGGCAGCCCCAGCATTTT.

The V and J genes are TRBV15 and TRBJ2-1, with D unclear. The ends were cut back, 0 bases at V and 8 bases at J, with 11 bases in the middle. This CDR3 contains 14 residues. Per germline, CDR1 LNHNV and CDR2 YYDKDF (reference sequence). In DNA form, the CDR3 reads TGTGCCACCAGCAGAGACTCCACAACAGATGAGCAGTTCTTC. Residues: CATSRDSTTDEQFF.